These 23 T cell receptor beta chains came from one sample sequenced in a study of post-analysis software for immune sequencing data (dated by TCRdb to about 2015). No antigens are known for them. The library was generated by PCR. The sequencer was an Illumina HiSeq 2500. Unique molecular identifiers were incorporated into TCR beta cDNA libraries to reduce PCR and sequencing biases. TCRdb reworked the public reads: Q25 trimming with fastp, MiXCR clone assembly, productive beta chains retained. CDR3 protein sequences are deduplicated, and each keeps its most common genes and DNA. This sample comprises 740,000 or so distinct CDR3 sequences, 53% of them detected only once. The ten largest account for 4.6% of the sample. The paper's findings and limits, for the study overall: Significantly higher frequencies in patients than in controls were found for about 5 TRBV segments, including TRBV5-6, TRBV5-1 and TRBV20-1.

The specimen was blood. All receptors derive from a girl aged 10 to 17 with multiple sclerosis.

The chain links TRBV6-5 to TRBJ1-6, with D unclear. This CDR3 is built from 18 residues. V dropped 2 bases and J dropped 0 bases, with 14 bases sitting between them. Per germline, CDR1 MNHEY and CDR2 SVGAGI. CDR3 DNA sequence: TGTGCCAGCAGTTACGCCGGCAGGAGGAGCTCCTATAATTCACCCCTCCACTTT. Translating gives CASSYAGRRSSYNSPLHF.

The V gene is TRBV15, the J gene TRBJ2-1; D is perhaps TRBD1 (6 bases). The V gene's germline CDR1 is LNHNV and CDR2 YYDKDF (reference sequence). With 4 bases removed from V and 0 bases from J, the gap between germline ends came to 7 bases. The CDR3 runs 14 residues. The CDR3 sequence: CATSTGDSYNEQFF. The CDR3 DNA reads as TGTGCCACCAGCACAGGGGACTCCTACAATGAGCAGTTCTTC.

V usage is TRBV29-1 and J usage is TRBJ2-3, with 7 bases matching TRBD2. There are 12 residues in the CDR3. The germline V gene has CDR1 SQVTM and CDR2 ANQGSEA. V shed 4 bases and J 6 bases; nucleotides not matched to a gene: 4. The CDR3 loop reads CSVAGLGDTQYF. As DNA, the CDR3 is TGCAGCGTTGCTGGACTAGGGGATACGCAGTATTTT.

The chain uses TRBV4-2 and TRBJ2-4, with 15 bases that match TRBD2. The ends lost 4 bases at V and 13 bases at J; junction bases unmatched: 11. Germline V CDR1 and CDR2: LGHNA, YNFKEQ. The CDR3 runs 16 residues. In nucleotides, the CDR3 is TGTGCCAGCAGCCCGCAGGGACTAGCGGGAGGACGGGAGCAGTACTTC. Translated: CASSPQGLAGGREQYF.

This clonotype was observed a handful of times. The chain combines TRBV29-1 with TRBJ1-2, with a weak D call TRBD1 (5 bases). The CDR3 is 12 amino acids. Germline-derived CDR1 and CDR2 are SQVTM and ANQGSEA. V dropped 3 bases and J dropped 8 bases, with 13 bases sitting between them. CDR3 coding DNA: TGCAGCGTTGATATGGCCCGGGGCGGCTACACCTTC. Protein sequence: CSVDMARGGYTF. Looking up the rest from reference TRBV29-1 and TRBJ1-2 gives the full variable domain: SAVISQKPSRDICQRGTSLTIQCQVDSQVTMMFWYRQQPGQSLTLIATANQGSEATYESGFVIDKFPISRPNLTFSTLTVSNMSPEDSSIYLCSVDMARGGYTFGSGTRLTVV.

The V gene is TRBV7-9, the J gene TRBJ2-5; D gene uncertain. V was cut by 5 bases and J by 0 bases, with 10 bases left in between. CDR1 and CDR2 (germline): SEHNR, FQNEAQ (reference sequence). This CDR3 region has 14 residues. The CDR3 coding sequence is TGTGCCAGCAGCGGCTCGGTGTACCAAGAGACCCAGTACTTC. Residues: CASSGSVYQETQYF.

This sequence joins TRBV12-3 or TRBV12-4 and TRBJ1-5; 9 bases line up with TRBD1. The CDR3 extends over 17 amino acids. Trimming took 7 bases from V and 2 from J; bases not matched to a gene: 12. CDR3 protein: CASIPGQGRRGNQPQHF. The CDR3 DNA is TGTGCCAGCATTCCGGGACAGGGTCGTAGGGGCAATCAGCCCCAGCATTTT.

This clonotype was picked up a small number of times. The chain joins TRBV9 to TRBJ2-1, with 7 nucleotides matching TRBD2. Unmatched junction bases numbered 0, after V lost 0 bases and J lost 6 bases. The CDR3 runs 13 residues. Germline V gene sequence: CDR1 SGDLS, CDR2 YYNGEE. CDR3 sequence reads: CASSVGGGNEQFF. CDR3 sequence (DNA): TGTGCCAGCAGCGTAGGGGGGGGCAATGAGCAGTTCTTC.

This clonotype was recorded a few times. The chain couples TRBV5-5 to TRBJ1-2; D is ambiguous. V gave up 3 bases and J gave up 3 bases, with 15 bases separating them. Germline V gives CDR1 SGHKS, CDR2 YYEKEE (reference sequence). CDR3 length: 15 residues. This chain's CDR3 is CASSSGLVPDYGYTF. The CDR3 DNA reads TGTGCCAGCAGCTCGGGTCTCGTTCCAGACTATGGCTACACCTTC.

This clonotype has only a few counts. The CDR3, as DNA: TGTGCCAGCAGCCAAGCCCGACAGGGACGGGGAGTTCTCTACGAGCAGTACTTC. Protein sequence: CASSQARQGRGVLYEQYF. The chain has TRBV3-1 and TRBJ2-7; 7 nucleotides agree with TRBD1. The CDR3 sequence is 18 residues long. CDR1 and CDR2 from the germline V gene are LGHDT and YNNKEL (reference sequence). The trim removed 1 base at V and 3 bases at J, leaving 15 bases unmatched.

The rearrangement joins TRBV2 to TRBJ1-2; 12 nucleotides align to TRBD1. CDR1 is SNHLY, CDR2 FYNNEI, per germline. V shed 5 bases, J shed 0 bases, and the junction held 4 bases outside the gene matches. The CDR3 has 16 amino acids. CDR3 sequence reads: CASSPGQGAPNYGYTF. The CDR3 DNA is TGTGCCAGCAGTCCGGGACAGGGGGCGCCTAACTATGGCTACACCTTC.

This sequence joins TRBV15 and TRBJ2-4; D is unresolved. Gene TRBJ2-7 matches the end of the DNA better, so the J call may be wrong. Germline V gene lookup returns CDR1 LNHNV and CDR2 YYDKDF (reference sequence). This CDR3 has 14 amino acids. CDR3 residues: CATSREQGQYEQYF. The CDR3 DNA reads TGTGCCACCAGCAGAGAACAAGGGCAGTACGAGCAGTACTTC.

This clonotype was seen once. The chain is built from TRBV28 and TRBJ2-7; TRBD1 matches at 9 bases. CDR3 length: 15 residues. V lost 6 bases and J lost 6; bases outside the gene matches: 12. CDR1 is MDHEN and CDR2 is SYDVKM in the germline V gene. The CDR3 DNA sequence: TGTGCCAGCAGGCCCACAGGGGGCGATCGGTTCGAGCAGTACTTC. Encoded protein: CASRPTGGDRFEQYF.

This chain joins TRBV5-1 and TRBJ2-3, with 7 bases matching TRBD2. J gave up 5 bases and V 4 bases, and 10 bases lay outside the gene matches. Germline CDR1 SGHRS, CDR2 YFSETQ. This CDR3 spans 15 amino acids. The CDR3 is CASSIRAGPGDTQYF. In DNA, the CDR3 is TGCGCCAGCAGCATACGAGCGGGGCCGGGAGATACGCAGTATTTT.

CDR3: CASSKENRSNTDTQYF. In nucleotides, the CDR3 is TGTGCCAGCAGCAAAGAGAACAGGTCCAACACAGATACGCAGTATTTT. The chain couples TRBV21-1 to TRBJ2-3; the table's D call, TRBD1, was not checked against the DNA. TRBV21-1 is a listed pseudogene. CDR3 length equals 16 residues.

This clonotype was counted between two and nine times. The V gene is TRBV6-6, the J gene TRBJ2-4, with 7 bases identical to TRBD1. The length of the CDR3 is 15 residues. The V segment lost 4 bases and the J segment 6 bases; nucleotides outside the gene matches: 9. CDR1 and CDR2 (germline): MNHNY, SVGAGI (reference sequence). CDR3 protein: CASSLTGAPVNIQYF. The CDR3 coding sequence is TGTGCCAGCAGTTTAACAGGGGCACCCGTAAACATTCAGTACTTC.

The genes are TRBV7-9 and TRBJ2-7; possibly TRBD2 for D (5 bases). V was cut by 5 bases and J by 2 bases, with 16 bases left in between. The CDR3 contains 15 residues. The V gene's germline CDR1 is SEHNR and CDR2 FQNEAQ (reference sequence). Written as DNA, the CDR3 is TGTGCCAGCAGCCCCCGGGGAGCGAGCGCCTACGAGCAGTACTTC. It encodes CASSPRGASAYEQYF. The full variable domain, with the rest looked up from reference TRBV7-9 and TRBJ2-7, is DTGVSQNPRHKITKRGQNVTFRCDPISEHNRLYWYRQTLGQGPEFLTYFQNEAQLEKSRLLSDRFSAERPKGSFSTLEIQRTEQGDSAMYLCASSPRGASAYEQYFGPGTRLTVT.

This rearrangement joins TRBV20-1 to TRBJ2-1, with 7 bases fitting TRBD2. V was clipped by 3 bases and J by 0 bases; unmatched bases: 5. CDR3 length equals 15 residues. Germline loops: CDR1 DFQATT, CDR2 SNEGSKA (reference sequence). The CDR3 nucleotides are TGCAGTGCTAGGGGAGGGATTAGCTCCTACAATGAGCAGTTCTTC. This translates into CSARGGISSYNEQFF.

The chain links TRBV5-1 to TRBJ2-3; D uncertain. Germline V lookup: CDR1 SGHRS, CDR2 YFSETQ. The V end was cut by 0 bases, the J end by 6 bases, with 11 bases between. The CDR3 runs to 14 residues. The CDR3 loop reads CASSLGVLADTQYF. The DNA of the CDR3 is TGCGCCAGCAGCTTGGGTGTCCTCGCGGATACGCAGTATTTT.

The chain recombines TRBV5-5 with TRBJ1-2; 7 nucleotides match TRBD1. This CDR3 has 16 residues. The germline CDR1 and CDR2 sequences are SGHKS and YYEKEE (reference sequence). Losses at the gene ends were 4 bases for V and 8 bases for J; bases not matched to a gene: 17. This CDR3 reads CASSPPGQVTHGGYTF. CDR3 in DNA: TGTGCCAGCAGCCCACCTGGACAGGTAACCCACGGAGGCTACACCTTC.

V is TRBV7-3 and J is TRBJ2-1, with TRBD2 matching 7 bases. The CDR3 is made up of 15 amino acids. Germline CDR1 and CDR2: SGHTA and FQGTGA. Germline trimming cut 3 bases from V and 2 bases from J; bases unmatched to any gene: 4. The CDR3 is CASSFERGPYNEQFF. In DNA form, the CDR3 reads TGTGCCAGCAGCTTTGAGCGGGGCCCCTACAATGAGCAGTTCTTC. Full variable domain (rest looked up from reference TRBV7-3 and TRBJ2-1): GAGVSQTPSNKVTEKGKYVELRCDPISGHTALYWYRQSLGQGPEFLIYFQGTGAADDSGLPNDRFFAVRPEGSVSTLKIQRTERGDSAVYLCASSFERGPYNEQFFGPGTRLTVL.

The chain's CDR3 is CASNLRLAGGEQFF. The CDR3 coding sequence is TGTGCCAGCAACTTGCGACTAGCGGGGGGAGAGCAGTTCTTC. This chain joins TRBV12-3 or TRBV12-4 and TRBJ2-1, with 13 bases that match TRBD2. Trimming removed 7 bases from V and 10 bases from J; junction bases left unmatched: 7. The CDR3 runs 14 residues.

The chain links TRBV7-9 to TRBJ2-3; no reliable D call. Germline V lookup: CDR1 SEHNR, CDR2 FQNEAQ (reference sequence). V lost 2 bases and J 1 base, leaving 13 bases between the germline ends. The CDR3 runs to 16 residues. The DNA of the CDR3 is TGTGCCAGCAGCTTAACCCGGCCCGGTGGCACAGATACGCAGTATTTT. It codes for CASSLTRPGGTDTQYF.